Reported below is one T cell receptor beta chain. The TEMRA cells underwent FACS enrichment, while the CD8+ and CD4+ T cells underwent negative isolation. It was with random hexamers that about 0.45 to 1 ug RNA was reverse transcribed. By means of immunoSEQ multiplex PCR, TCR beta CDR3 spanning 54 Vbeta and 13 Jbeta underwent amplification. TCRdb used MiXCR to reprocess the immunoSEQ multiplex PCR reads, holding one entry per CDR3 protein. The sample records approximately 190,000 distinct CDR3 sequences, about 93% being singletons. This entry comes from a study of CD8 T cells in Susac syndrome. This CDR3 has 19 residues. Unmatched junction bases numbered 18, after V lost 6 bases and J lost 1 base.

This TCR was recovered from a human donor in good health. The chain uses TRBV12-3 or TRBV12-4 and TRBJ2-7; TRBD2 matches 10 bases. Sequenced input: CD4+ T cells from PBMCs. CDR3 sequence (DNA): TGTGCCAGCAGCCGTGGCCTGGGGGGAGCGGGGGGGTTTTCCTACGAGCAGTACTTC. Protein sequence: CASSRGLGGAGGFSYEQYF.